The rows below give T cell receptor beta chains drawn from one sample of a study of identical twins. Via MiXCR, TCRdb re-called the 5' RACE reads, giving one row per CDR3 protein. This sample yields approximately 680,000 distinct CDR3 sequences, of which 7.1% are seen a single time; less than 2% belongs to the top ten. These data also featured in a second study, about yellow fever vaccine responses in identical twins.

Sample: PBMCs. The receptors derive from a woman under 30 in good health. Both conserved end residues are part of each CDR3. Each record gives: J gene, clone size, V gene, CDR3 length, CDR3 protein. Not all rows give a size; the values are once, few, many and, for expanded clones, a class.

TRBJ1-5,-,TRBV5-1,16,CASSPGGGYSNQPQHF
TRBJ2-7,many,TRBV6-5,12,CASSYSSYEQYF
TRBJ2-3,-,TRBV20-1,14,CSAKASGRPDTQYF
TRBJ2-5,few,TRBV28,15,CASSLGPGQQETQYF
TRBJ2-5,many,TRBV7-8,20,CASDHSALATGGGIQESQYF
TRBJ2-7,-,TRBV5-6,12,CASRHQTYEQYF
TRBJ2-3,-,TRBV14,15,CASSSMGPLTDTQYF
TRBJ1-2,many,TRBV7-9,15,CASSLAGPTYYGYTF
TRBJ2-1,many,TRBV29-1,12,CSVPVPYNEQFF
TRBJ1-2,many,TRBV12-3/TRBV12-4,16,CASSLGDRDSPYGYTF
TRBJ2-2,few,TRBV27,16,CASSLSWGAGTGELFF
TRBJ2-4,-,TRBV7-2,15,CASSSTIAGINIQYF
TRBJ2-5,many,TRBV20-1,13,CSATQGTQETQYF
TRBJ2-1,-,TRBV14,15,CASSSGTGPYNEQFF
TRBJ2-4,few,TRBV7-8,18,CASSLRSGSPTFGNIQYF
TRBJ2-2,few,TRBV11-2,17,CASSLVGVRDVTGELFF
TRBJ2-7,-,TRBV12-5,13,CASGWTGSYEQYF
TRBJ2-3,many,TRBV10-3,12,CAISPNTDTQYF
TRBJ2-3,-,TRBV3-1,19,CASSLTQGLAGGPTDTQYF
TRBJ2-6,few,TRBV29-1,17,CSARGRDTKSGANVLTF
TRBJ2-5,few,TRBV20-1,14,CSAGDVGGQETQYF
TRBJ2-5,-,TRBV5-1,14,CASSQVSSRETQYF
TRBJ2-1,many,TRBV4-1,15,CASSTSGGPYNEQFF
TRBJ2-3,-,TRBV20-1,18,CSARVGLAGGQMGDTQYF
TRBJ2-7,-,TRBV7-9,14,CASSYVAGVYEQYF
TRBJ1-6,-,TRBV7-9,14,CASSAGQLYSPLHF
TRBJ2-3,few,TRBV5-1,16,CASSRTSGTYTDTQYF
TRBJ2-1,-,TRBV3-1,16,CASSQAHASSYNEQFF
TRBJ1-5,-,TRBV3-1,14,CASSDVPINQPQHF
TRBJ1-2,-,TRBV6-2/TRBV6-3,12,CASSQTVSGYTF
TRBJ2-1,-,TRBV5-6,16,CASSLVSSGGAKEQFF
TRBJ1-5,many,TRBV4-2,15,CASSQDGSGNQPQHF
TRBJ2-1,few,TRBV12-3/TRBV12-4,19,CASRKFVLAGESSYNEQFF
TRBJ1-6,many,TRBV4-1,14,CASSQPTTGDPLHF
TRBJ1-1,many,TRBV29-1,14,CSVRGPLMNTEAFF
TRBJ1-6,few,TRBV5-5,16,CASSHPADRGNSPLHF
TRBJ1-2,few,TRBV5-1,19,CASSLFGQGASHPDYGYTF
TRBJ1-1,few,TRBV5-6,13,CASSAVRNTEAFF
TRBJ2-1,-,TRBV4-1,15,CASSKAGGNDNEQFF
TRBJ1-2,-,TRBV6-5,15,CASSSLGARVYGYTF
TRBJ1-2,few,TRBV7-2,13,CASNPGLGSGYTF
TRBJ2-7,many,TRBV10-3,14,CAISEAGATYEQYF
TRBJ1-4,many,TRBV7-8,20,CASSPRTGRDFLSTNEKLFF
TRBJ2-7,-,TRBV9,13,CASSVAPGSEQYF
TRBJ2-1,few,TRBV12-3/TRBV12-4,18,CASSFRGTRLSSYNEQFF
TRBJ1-2,-,TRBV19,13,CATTRGGNYGYTF